Presented here are 21 T cell receptor beta chains from one specimen sequenced in a study of early T cells in non-severe SARS-CoV-2 infection. TCRdb fed the 5' RACE reads into MiXCR, producing one record per CDR3 protein. Of some 66,000 distinct CDR3 sequences detected, approximately 13% appear once; the ten largest clones hold roughly 8.3%. Sequencing was performed on whole blood. Receptor source: an adult who was a healthcare worker with PCR-confirmed SARS-CoV-2 infection or an uninfected control (not recorded which).

This rearrangement joins TRBV5-6 to TRBJ2-1; TRBD2 is a possible D gene (7 bases). The V gene's germline CDR1 is SGHDT and CDR2 YYEEEE. V dropped 3 bases and J dropped 7 bases, with 20 bases sitting between them. The length of the CDR3 is 16 residues. CDR3 protein: CASSSLAGALRNEQFF. DNA of the CDR3: TGTGCCAGCAGCTCTCTGGCGGGGGCGCTTAGGAATGAGCAGTTCTTC.

The chain combines TRBV29-1 with TRBJ2-5; D unclear. Germline-derived CDR1 and CDR2 are SQVTM and ANQGSEA. The CDR3 sequence is 12 residues long. Trimming pared 2 bases from V and 4 bases from J, leaving 8 bases between. The CDR3 DNA reads as TGCAGCGTTGAACACAGAGGAGAGACCCAGTACTTC. It encodes CSVEHRGETQYF.

This clonotype has only a few counts. The chain is built from TRBV28 and TRBJ2-7, with TRBD1 matching over 8 bases. Germline-derived CDR1 and CDR2 are MDHEN and SYDVKM. This CDR3 is built from 15 residues. Unmatched junction bases numbered 9, after V lost 4 bases and J lost 4 bases. The CDR3 loop reads CASSSLPGGTYEQYF. The CDR3 region has the DNA TGTGCCAGCAGTTCCCTCCCAGGGGGCACTTACGAGCAGTACTTC.

This clonotype was recorded at least ten times. The V and J genes are TRBV2 and TRBJ2-4; TRBD1 matches 8 bases. Looked up from germline, CDR1 is SNHLY and CDR2 is FYNNEI. After removal of 6 bases from V and 7 bases from J, the junction contained 8 bases not matched to a gene. The CDR3 consists of 14 residues. DNA of the CDR3: TGTGCCAGCAGCGACGGACAGGGATTCAACATTCAGTACTTC. Protein product: CASSDGQGFNIQYF.

Ten or more counts support this clonotype. The V gene is TRBV12-3 or TRBV12-4, the J gene TRBJ1-3; D is undetermined. Trimming removed 8 bases at V and 2 bases at J, with 10 bases between. This CDR3 contains 13 residues. Here the CDR3 DNA reads TGTGCCAGCTGTAAGTCACCTGGAAACACCATATATTTT. It is translated as CASCKSPGNTIYF.

In this sample, this clonotype turned up many times. The gene calls are TRBV2 and TRBJ1-1; D may be TRBD1 (5 bases). The V gene lost 8 bases and the J gene lost 4 bases, with 14 bases spanning the gap. This CDR3 comprises 13 residues. Germline assignment: CDR1 SNHLY and CDR2 FYNNEI. The CDR3 bases are TGTGCCAGCGAAGCAGGGTATGGCACTGAAGCTTTCTTT. Translation: CASEAGYGTEAFF.

A few counts support this clonotype. The chain joins TRBV6-5 to TRBJ2-7, with D hard to call. V dropped 10 bases and J dropped 9 bases, with 13 bases sitting between them. CDR1 is MNHEY, CDR2 SVGAGI, per germline. This CDR3 region has 10 residues. The CDR3 sequence is CATGVESQYF. In DNA, the CDR3 is TGTGCCACCGGCGTAGAGTCGCAGTACTTC.

This clonotype has more than one count but fewer than ten. The chain uses TRBV6-6 and TRBJ1-2; D might be TRBD1 (6 bases). The CDR3 length is 13 residues. Germline V lookup: CDR1 MNHNY, CDR2 SVGAGI (reference sequence). Trimming stripped 6 bases from V and 4 bases from J, with 12 bases between. As DNA, the CDR3 is TGTGCCAGCAGCCTGACAGGCCCCTATGGCTACACCTTC. Residues: CASSLTGPYGYTF.

This clonotype was observed at least ten times. CDR3 protein: CASSFGQNGETQYF. CDR3 DNA: TGCGCCAGCAGCTTTGGGCAAAACGGAGAGACCCAGTACTTC. The J gene is TRBJ2-5, the V gene TRBV5-1; D is unresolved. The CDR3 extends over 14 amino acids. V gave up 2 bases and J gave up 4 bases, with 12 bases separating them. From germline, CDR1 is SGHRS and CDR2 YFSETQ.

The chain couples TRBV6-4 to TRBJ2-7; D is uncertain. V was clipped by 0 bases and J by 5 bases, with 8 bases between them. Germline V gene data show CDR1 as MRHNA and CDR2 as SNTAGT. The CDR3 runs 13 residues. CDR3 nucleotides: TGTGCCAGCAGTGACTCCCTAAGGAACGAGCAGTACTTC. Amino acid sequence: CASSDSLRNEQYF.

In this sample, this clonotype turned up many times. The J gene is TRBJ2-1, the V gene TRBV19; TRBD2 agrees at 8 bases. V gave up 3 bases and J gave up 0 bases; unmatched junction bases: 7. The CDR3 contains 17 residues. The germline V gene has CDR1 LNHDA and CDR2 SQIVND (reference sequence). The CDR3 coding sequence is TGTGCCAGTAGTATGGGAAGCGGGGGAAGCTCCTACAATGAGCAGTTCTTC. Translating gives CASSMGSGGSSYNEQFF.

The rearrangement uses TRBV28 and TRBJ2-7, with a possible D match to TRBD1 (6 bases). Germline lookup yields CDR1 MDHEN and CDR2 SYDVKM. This CDR3 is built from 12 residues. Trimming removed 5 bases from V and 5 bases from J, with 10 bases in between. CDR3 nucleotide sequence: TGTGCCAGCAGTGGACAGCTCGACGAGCAGTACTTC. Amino acids: CASSGQLDEQYF. Together with reference TRBV28 and TRBJ2-7, the CDR3 gives the full variable domain: DVKVTQSSRYLVKRTGEKVFLECVQDMDHENMFWYRQDPGLGLRLIYFSYDVKMKEKGDIPEGYSVSREKKERFSLILESASTNQTSMYLCASSGQLDEQYFGPGTRLTVT.

The sample holds many counts of this clonotype. At one end, the junction sequence differs from germline, possibly due to a read error. This chain links TRBV20-1 with TRBJ2-2, with TRBD2 matching over 8 bases. The germline CDR1 and CDR2 sequences are DFQATT and SNEGSKA (reference sequence). There are 20 residues in the CDR3. CDR3 nucleotides: TGCAGTGCCAGAGATCGATTTGGAAAACTAGCGGAGGCGAACACCGGGGAGCTGTTTTTT. Its translation is CSARDRFGKLAEANTGELFF.

This clonotype was seen a handful of times. The chain couples TRBV10-3 to TRBJ2-3, with a possible D match to TRBD2 (5 bases). The V and J ends lost 4 bases and 6 bases respectively, with 14 bases between them. Germline V gene lookup returns CDR1 ENHRY and CDR2 SYGVKD. CDR3 size: 14 residues. The CDR3 DNA follows: TGTGCCATCAGTGCGGGCGGCCCGGGGGATACGCAGTATTTT. This translates into CAISAGGPGDTQYF.

This clonotype was counted ten times or more. The rearrangement joins TRBV5-5 to TRBJ2-2; D may be TRBD2 (6 bases). The V gene's germline CDR1 is SGHKS and CDR2 YYEKEE (reference sequence). The length of the CDR3 is 15 residues. Deletions cut 3 bases from V and 6 bases from J, with 15 bases between. The CDR3 nucleotides are TGTGCCAGCAGCTGGAGGGACGGGAGAGCCGGGGAGCTGTTTTTT. Translation gives CASSWRDGRAGELFF.

This clonotype was picked up a small number of times. V and J are TRBV28 and TRBJ1-3, with unresolved D. The CDR3 has 14 amino acids. Germline CDR1 is MDHEN and CDR2 is SYDVKM. The germline V and J ends were trimmed by 6 bases and 0 bases, with 9 bases remaining between them. The CDR3 protein is CASRLRLSGNTIYF. In DNA, the CDR3 is TGTGCCAGCAGGCTACGCCTCTCTGGAAACACCATATATTTT.

This clonotype was detected a few times. The chain links TRBV7-2 to TRBJ2-3; 12 bases are a match to TRBD1. CDR3 length: 14 residues. V lost 5 bases, J lost 11 bases, and 8 bases stayed unmatched. Germline V CDR1 and CDR2: SGHTA, FQGNSA. CDR3 DNA: TGTGCCAGCAGCCAAGGGACAGGGGGCATGGGGCAGTATTTT. Protein sequence: CASSQGTGGMGQYF.

This clonotype was picked up many times. V and J are TRBV15 and TRBJ2-2; perhaps TRBD2 as D (5 bases). Germline CDR1 and CDR2: LNHNV and YYDKDF (reference sequence). Trimming left V 5 bases short and J 1 base short, with 11 bases between. This CDR3 comprises 15 residues. The CDR3 sequence is CATSAGGLNTGELFF. Written as DNA, the CDR3 is TGTGCCACCAGCGCGGGCGGCCTGAACACCGGGGAGCTGTTTTTT.

This clonotype was recorded a few times. The chain carries TRBV18 and TRBJ2-4; a weak D match, TRBD2 (6 bases). The length of the CDR3 is 17 residues. V was pared by 1 base and J by 0 bases, with 13 bases between. Germline V gene data show CDR1 as KGHSH and CDR2 as LQKENI. The CDR3 coding sequence is TGTGCCAGCTCACCACTCGCTAGCGCCCTAGCCAAAAACATTCAGTACTTC. It codes for CASSPLASALAKNIQYF.

V usage is TRBV6-2 or TRBV6-3 and J usage is TRBJ2-3; no firm D call. Deletions cut 2 bases from V and 4 bases from J, with 10 bases between. The germline CDR1 and CDR2 sequences are MNHEY and SVGEGT. The CDR3 is 14 residues long. In DNA, the CDR3 is TGTGCCAGCAGTTACCCCCGGCCTTCAGATACGCAGTATTTT. As protein: CASSYPRPSDTQYF.

This clonotype was seen ten or more times. The gene calls are TRBV20-1 and TRBJ1-5; D gene unclear. The CDR3 is 15 amino acids. Germline CDR1 reads DFQATT; CDR2 reads SNEGSKA (reference sequence). V was clipped by 0 bases and J by 2 bases, with 11 bases between them. The CDR3 bases are TGCAGTGCTAGAGATGGTCGGCAGGGCAATCAGCCCCAGCATTTT. It specifies CSARDGRQGNQPQHF.